This T cell receptor beta chain is drawn from a study of identical twins. The V gene's germline CDR1 is SGHAT and CDR2 FQNNGV. CDR3 length: 20 amino acids. The V gene lost 5 bases and the J gene lost 2 bases, with 27 bases spanning the gap. MiXCR was run by TCRdb on the 5' RACE reads, yielding one entry per CDR3 protein. The sample lists 690,000 or so distinct CDR3 sequences, around 8.6% occurring once. The sample also formed part of further work on yellow fever vaccine responses in identical twins.

V and J are TRBV11-2 and TRBJ2-2; a possible D gene is TRBD1 (6 bases). The receptor was isolated from a woman younger than 35 in good health. The sample was PBMCs. This chain's CDR3 is CASSLMYKPGVGFNTGELFF. The CDR3 DNA is TGTGCCAGCAGCCTAATGTACAAACCAGGGGTCGGCTTTAACACCGGGGAGCTGTTTTTT.